These 16 T cell receptor beta chains were sequenced from one sample in a study of glioma-infiltrating T cells. Amplification of TCR alpha and beta CDR3 regions from RNA used iRepertoire nested multiplex PCR. TCRdb fed the multiplex PCR reads into MiXCR, producing one record per CDR3 protein. The repertoire consists of 300,000 to 400,000 distinct CDR3 sequences, with 41% occurring once and the leading ten covering more than 10%. The sample taken for sequencing was glioma tissue, nonneoplastic brain tissue, or PBMCs (not recorded which). These receptors were obtained from a human donor with low-grade glioma or glioblastoma, undergoing nonglioma brain surgery, or in good health (not recorded which).

This clonotype was seen many times. The chain is built from TRBV6-2 or TRBV6-3 and TRBJ2-3; D ambiguous. V was cut by 9 bases and J by 0 bases, with 13 bases left in between. The V gene's germline CDR1 is MNHEY and CDR2 SVGEGT. The CDR3 totals 14 residues. The CDR3 coding sequence is TGTGCCAGTAAGGAGAAATTAAGCACAGATACGCAGTATTTT. Translation gives CASKEKLSTDTQYF.

The chain has TRBV4-1 and TRBJ2-7; 9 nucleotides align to TRBD2. The V gene's germline CDR1 is MGHRA and CDR2 YSYEKL. V shed 9 bases, J shed 5 bases, and the junction held 8 bases outside the gene matches. This CDR3 is 13 amino acids long. This CDR3 reads CASSAGGGDEQYF. For the CDR3, the DNA is TGCGCCAGTTCCGCGGGAGGGGGCGACGAGCAGTACTTC.

As concerns this clonotype: The junction departs from the called germline gene at one end, perhaps through a read error. The V call is TRBV28, the J call TRBJ1-2; maybe TRBD1 (6 bases). Germline CDR1 MDHEN, CDR2 SYDVKM. The CDR3 is 15 residues long. This CDR3 reads CVSSLPDRRVDGYTF. CDR3 nucleotide sequence: TGTGTCAGCAGTTTACCCGACAGGAGGGTCGATGGCTACACCTTC.

There are a few counts of this clonotype. The chain uses TRBV20-1 and TRBJ2-6; D is unresolved. V was trimmed by 4 bases and J by 0 bases, leaving 13 bases between them. The CDR3 loop spans 16 amino acids. In germline, CDR1 is DFQATT, CDR2 SNEGSKA (reference sequence). CDR3: CSAKDGSYSGANVLTF. CDR3 DNA: TGCAGTGCTAAGGACGGCTCGTACTCTGGGGCCAACGTCCTGACTTTC.

The chain joins TRBV28 to TRBJ2-2, with D perhaps matching TRBD1 (5 bases). Germline lookup yields CDR1 MDHEN and CDR2 SYDVKM. V was shortened by 5 bases and J by 0 bases, with 13 bases between the two germline ends. The CDR3 extends over 16 amino acids. The CDR3 sequence is CASSLMTDANTGELFF. The CDR3 region has the DNA TGTGCCAGCAGTCTCATGACAGATGCGAACACCGGGGAGCTGTTTTTT.

This clonotype was seen repeatedly, ten times or more. CDR3 protein: CASSPGTTNYGYTF. The CDR3 nucleotides read TGTGCCAGCAGTCCCGGGACAACTAACTATGGCTACACCTTC. The chain uses TRBV6-1 and TRBJ1-2; D might be TRBD1 (6 bases). CDR1 and CDR2 from the germline V gene are MNHNS and SASEGT. The CDR3 sequence is 14 residues long. Trimming cost V 5 bases and J 0 bases, with 10 bases left between them.

For this clonotype: Given a much more abundant clone one base away, this may be a read error. The chain has TRBV20-1 and TRBJ1-1; no definite D call. Germline V CDR1 and CDR2: DFQATT, SNEGSKA (reference sequence). This CDR3 region has 14 residues. The CDR3 here is CSARRGSSGTGAFF. CDR3 DNA: TGCAGTGCTAGGCGCGGCTCATCGGGCACTGGAGCTTTCTTT.

This clonotype was counted at least ten times. The chain is built from TRBV28 and TRBJ1-1; D ambiguous. Germline V gene lookup returns CDR1 MDHEN and CDR2 SYDVKM. Trimming took 3 bases from V and 13 from J, leaving 15 bases between them. This CDR3 is built from 12 residues. CDR3 residues: CASSFTQRRGFF. The CDR3 bases are TGTGCCAGCAGTTTCACTCAAAGACGGGGTTTCTTT.

Of note for this clonotype: At one boundary the junction diverges from the germline segment, which might be a read error. Written as DNA, the CDR3 is TGTGCCACCAGTCCCGGGACAGTGCTTAACTCTGGAGACACCATATATTTT. Its protein product is CATSPGTVLNSGDTIYF. The chain links TRBV15 to TRBJ1-3, with 7 bases lining up with TRBD1. Looked up from germline, CDR1 is LNHNV and CDR2 is YYDKDF (reference sequence). The CDR3 extends over 17 amino acids.

Comments on this clonotype: A junction end diverges from the germline sequence, so it may reflect a read error. The chain recombines TRBV15 with TRBJ2-1; D may match TRBD1 or TRBD2 (5 bases each). The CDR3 has 16 residues. From germline, CDR1 is LNHNV and CDR2 YYDKDF (reference sequence). In DNA, the CDR3 is TGTGCCACCAGCGGATCCGGGACCGTGACCTACAATGAGCAGCTCTTC. This codes for CATSGSGTVTYNEQLF.

In its sample, this clonotype was seen many times. V is TRBV6-5 and J is TRBJ1-1; weak D call: TRBD1 (5 bases). Per the germline V gene, CDR1 is MNHEY and CDR2 is SVGAGI. Trimming stripped 0 bases from V and 2 bases from J, with 10 bases between. There are 15 residues in the CDR3. CDR3 region: CASSYSDTANTEAFF. CDR3 DNA sequence: TGTGCCAGCAGTTACTCGGACACCGCCAACACTGAAGCTTTCTTT.

This chain joins TRBV7-9 and TRBJ2-6; D not certain. Trimming left V 3 bases short and J 11 bases short, with 8 bases between. This CDR3 is 12 amino acids long. Germline V gene sequence: CDR1 SEHNR, CDR2 FQNEAQ (reference sequence). This CDR3 reads CASSLVLYVLTF. The DNA for the CDR3 is TGTGCCAGCAGCTTGGTCCTTTACGTCCTGACTTTC.

This clonotype was counted many times. The CDR3 DNA sequence: TGTGCCAGCAGTTTGATAGGGACTAACTATGGCTACACCTTC. This translates into CASSLIGTNYGYTF. V is TRBV28 and J is TRBJ1-2; no firm D call. Trimming stripped 3 bases from V and 0 bases from J, with 8 bases between. Germline V gene sequence: CDR1 MDHEN, CDR2 SYDVKM. This CDR3 is 14 amino acids long.

A word on this clonotype: The junction shows a germline mismatch at one end, possibly a read error. The rearrangement uses TRBV19 and TRBJ2-3, with 7 positions matching TRBD1. The CDR3 has 15 amino acids. The germline CDR1 and CDR2 sequences are LNHDA and SQIVND (reference sequence). The CDR3 loop reads CASSKDREITDTQYF. CDR3 in DNA: TGTGCCAGCAGTAAAGACAGGGAAATCACAGATACGCAGTATTTT.

The rearrangement uses TRBV7-6 and TRBJ2-1; D is perhaps TRBD2 (6 bases). With 6 bases removed from V and 6 bases from J, the gap between germline ends came to 18 bases. Germline CDR1 reads SGHVS; CDR2 reads FNYEAQ. This CDR3 is 15 amino acids long. CDR3 bases: TGTGCCAGCAGTCAAATAACTAGCAAGGGCAATGAGCAGTTCTTC. Translating gives CASSQITSKGNEQFF. The entire variable domain, with the rest obtained from reference TRBV7-6 and TRBJ2-1, is as follows: GAGVSQSPRYKVTKRGQDVALRCDPISGHVSLYWYRQALGQGPEFLTYFNYEAQQDKSGLPNDRFSAERPEGSISTLTIQRTEQRDSAMYRCASSQITSKGNEQFFGPGTRLTVL.

This clonotype was counted once. CDR3 protein: CASSLRIAGGDEQFF. CDR3 bases: TGTGCCAGCAGTTTAAGAATAGCGGGAGGTGATGAGCAGTTCTTC. The rearrangement uses TRBV28 and TRBJ2-1, with 10 bases identical to TRBD2. This CDR3 has 15 residues. In germline, CDR1 is MDHEN, CDR2 SYDVKM. The ends lost 2 bases at V and 8 bases at J; junction bases unmatched: 6.